Sequencing of this T cell receptor (beta chain) was carried out in a study of T cells after yellow fever vaccination. Trimming shortened V by 2 bases and J by 6 bases, and 14 bases separated the two germline ends. From germline, CDR1 is KGHSH and CDR2 LQKENI. The CDR3 loop spans 15 amino acids. General study results and limits: Abundant clonotypes from the bulk population could get into FACS-sorted repertoires as contaminants. Among primary-vaccination clones, most reappeared after the booster, at around 97% for CD4 and approximately 90% for CD8.

By 5'RACE template switching, TCR cDNA was produced, with a universal primer site and UMIs added in the process. MiXCR, applied by TCRdb to the 5' RACE reads, yields one record per CDR3 protein. The sample comprises a few hundred thousand distinct CDR3 sequences, approximately 16% of which are singletons, and roughly 17% rests with the top ten. About this clonotype: The antigen is not known.

This clonotype was sampled from a man aged 18-30 years who received the YFV17D yellow fever vaccine. The input for sequencing was PBMCs, taken less than 6 days after the first yellow fever vaccination. This chain joins TRBV18 and TRBJ1-5; a possible D gene is TRBD1 (5 bases). The CDR3 region is CASSPVRGDGQPQHF. The DNA for the CDR3 is TGTGCCAGCTCACCAGTGCGAGGGGACGGTCAGCCCCAGCATTTT.